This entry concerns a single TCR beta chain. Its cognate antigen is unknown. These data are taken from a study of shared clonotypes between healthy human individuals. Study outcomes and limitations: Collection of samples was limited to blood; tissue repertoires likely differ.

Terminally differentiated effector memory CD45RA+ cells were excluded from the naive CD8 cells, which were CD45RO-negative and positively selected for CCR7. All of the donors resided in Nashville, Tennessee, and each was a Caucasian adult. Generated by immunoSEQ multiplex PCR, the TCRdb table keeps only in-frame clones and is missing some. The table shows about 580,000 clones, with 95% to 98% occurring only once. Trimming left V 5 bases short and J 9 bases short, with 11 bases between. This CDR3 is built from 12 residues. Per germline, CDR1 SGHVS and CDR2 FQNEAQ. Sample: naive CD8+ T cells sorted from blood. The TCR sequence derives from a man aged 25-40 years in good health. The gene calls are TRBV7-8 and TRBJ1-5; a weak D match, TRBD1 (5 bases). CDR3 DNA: TGTGCCAGCAGCCCTCAGGGCTGGCCCCAGCATTTT. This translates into CASSPQGWPQHF.